The 9 T cell receptor beta chains given below trace back to one sample, sequenced in a study of T cell repertoires in cytomegalovirus infection. MiXCR, run by TCRdb on the reads, gives a single entry per CDR3 protein. Here the sample spans around 900,000 distinct CDR3 sequences, about a third being singletons. Antigens for these TCRs are unknown. The sequences come from cultured CD8+ T cells from PBMCs, collected from culture after CMV antigen stimulation. The origin of the receptors is a human donor in good health (CMV status not recorded). Some clones in this sample may be carry-over from other donors' samples.

The chain links TRBV6-5 to TRBJ2-1, with 7 bases aligning to TRBD2. V dropped 9 bases and J dropped 8; count of bases not matched to a gene: 7. The CDR3 length is 12 residues. Germline-derived CDR1 and CDR2 are MNHEY and SVGAGI. The CDR3 DNA reads as TGTGCCAGTACGGGGGGATCCCATGAGCAGTTCTTC. It translates to CASTGGSHEQFF.

The chain recombines TRBV23-1 with TRBJ2-1; the match to TRBD2 covers 16 bases. TRBV23-1 is given ORF status, its function remaining uncertain. CDR3 length: 18 residues. The junction had 4 bases not matched to a gene; V was cut back by 0 bases and J by 5 bases. The CDR3, as DNA: TGCGCCAGCAGTCAATCGGGGACTAGCGGGGGGGTCCACAATGAGCAGTTCTTC. Residues: CASSQSGTSGGVHNEQFF.

The J gene is TRBJ2-7, the V gene TRBV2; 9 nucleotides agree with TRBD2. The CDR3 covers 14 residues. Germline CDR1 and CDR2: SNHLY and FYNNEI. CDR3 region: CARRRAGGPVEQYF. The CDR3 DNA reads as TGTGCTCGGAGAAGGGCGGGGGGGCCGGTTGAGCAGTACTTC. The full variable domain, its missing parts supplied by reference TRBV2 and TRBJ2-7, is EPEVTQTPSHQVTQMGQEVILRCVPISNHLYFYWYRQILGQKVEFLVSFYNNEISEKSEIFDDQFSVERPDGSNFTLKIRSTKLEDSAMYFCARRRAGGPVEQYFGPGTRLTVT.

This clonotype occurred a few times. This chain joins TRBV6-5 and TRBJ1-1, with D perhaps TRBD1 (5 bases). The CDR3 loop spans 14 amino acids. V gave up 10 bases and J gave up 1 base, with 16 bases separating them. CDR1 is MNHEY, CDR2 SVGAGI, per germline. The CDR3 DNA is TGTGCCATTCGCCCTTGGGGGGAGAACACTGAAGCTTTCTTT. Translated: CAIRPWGENTEAFF.

This clonotype has a handful of counts. The V call is TRBV7-6, the J call TRBJ1-3; D not certain. Germline V lookup: CDR1 SGHVS, CDR2 FNYEAQ. CDR3 length: 17 amino acids. Trimming pared 5 bases from V and 0 bases from J, leaving 17 bases between. In DNA form, the CDR3 reads TGTGCCAGCAGCCACCCGCCCGTCGGCATCTCTGGAAACACCATATATTTT. It is translated as CASSHPPVGISGNTIYF.

This clonotype was picked up a small number of times. The V and J genes are TRBV19 and TRBJ2-1, with D hard to call. The germline V and J ends were trimmed by 5 bases and 7 bases, with 6 bases remaining between them. There are 11 residues in the CDR3. CDR1 LNHDA and CDR2 SQIVND come from the germline V gene (reference sequence). The CDR3 region has the DNA TGTGCCAGTAGTGCCTCTAATGAGCAGTTCTTC. Translated: CASSASNEQFF.

This clonotype was picked up a small number of times. The V gene is TRBV29-1, the J gene TRBJ1-1; weak D call: TRBD1 (5 bases). CDR1 is SQVTM and CDR2 is ANQGSEA in the germline V gene. V lost 3 bases to trimming and J lost 3 bases, with 8 bases between them. The CDR3 consists of 12 residues. Here the CDR3 reads CSVETADTEAFF. CDR3 nucleotide sequence: TGCAGCGTTGAGACAGCAGACACTGAAGCTTTCTTT.

The chain couples TRBV4-3 to TRBJ2-3; 7 bases line up with TRBD1. V shed 4 bases, J shed 3 bases, and the junction held 10 bases outside the gene matches. The CDR3 runs 16 residues. Germline loops: CDR1 LGHNA, CDR2 YSLEER. The CDR3 sequence is CASSPRQGVGTDTQYF. The CDR3 DNA is TGCGCCAGCAGCCCCCGTCAGGGGGTGGGGACAGATACGCAGTATTTT.

The chain couples TRBV12-3 or TRBV12-4 to TRBJ2-3; D is unclear. Trimming cost V 5 bases and J 2 bases, with 11 bases left between them. The CDR3 extends over 14 amino acids. CDR3 protein: CASSSFPFTDTQYF. The CDR3 DNA sequence: TGTGCCAGCAGTAGCTTCCCCTTCACAGATACGCAGTATTTT.